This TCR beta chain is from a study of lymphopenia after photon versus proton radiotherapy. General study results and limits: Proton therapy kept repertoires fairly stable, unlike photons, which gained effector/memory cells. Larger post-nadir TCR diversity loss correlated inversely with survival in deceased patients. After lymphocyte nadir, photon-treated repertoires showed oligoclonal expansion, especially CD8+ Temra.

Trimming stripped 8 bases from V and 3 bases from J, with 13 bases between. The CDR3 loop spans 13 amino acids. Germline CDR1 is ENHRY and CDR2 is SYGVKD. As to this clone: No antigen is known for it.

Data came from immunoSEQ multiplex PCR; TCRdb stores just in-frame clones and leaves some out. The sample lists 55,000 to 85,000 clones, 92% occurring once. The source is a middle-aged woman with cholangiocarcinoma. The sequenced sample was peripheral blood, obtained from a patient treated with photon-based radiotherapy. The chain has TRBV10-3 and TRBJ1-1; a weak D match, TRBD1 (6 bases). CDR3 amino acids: CAILQGRDTEAFF. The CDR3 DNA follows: TGTGCCATCTTGCAGGGGCGGGACACTGAAGCTTTCTTT.